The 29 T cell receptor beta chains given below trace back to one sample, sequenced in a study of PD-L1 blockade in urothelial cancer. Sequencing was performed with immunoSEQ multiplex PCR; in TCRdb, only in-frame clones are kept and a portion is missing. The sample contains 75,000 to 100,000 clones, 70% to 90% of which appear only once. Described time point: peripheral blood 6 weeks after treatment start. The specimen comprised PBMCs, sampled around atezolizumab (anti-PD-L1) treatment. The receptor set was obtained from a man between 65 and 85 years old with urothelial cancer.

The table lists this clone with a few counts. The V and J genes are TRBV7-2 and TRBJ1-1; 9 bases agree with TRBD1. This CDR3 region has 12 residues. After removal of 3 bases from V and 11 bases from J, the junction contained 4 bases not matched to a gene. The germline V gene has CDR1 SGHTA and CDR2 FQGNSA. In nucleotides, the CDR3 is TGTGCCAGCAGCTTGGACAGGGGCCTCGCTTTCTTT. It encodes CASSLDRGLAFF.

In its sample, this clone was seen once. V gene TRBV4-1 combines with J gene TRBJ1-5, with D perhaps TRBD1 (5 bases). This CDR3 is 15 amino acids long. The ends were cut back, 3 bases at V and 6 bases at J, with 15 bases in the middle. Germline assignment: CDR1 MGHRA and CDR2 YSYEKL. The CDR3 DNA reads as TGCGCCAGCAGCCACTCCGGGGGGGTAGGTCAGCCCCAGCATTTT. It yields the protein CASSHSGGVGQPQHF.

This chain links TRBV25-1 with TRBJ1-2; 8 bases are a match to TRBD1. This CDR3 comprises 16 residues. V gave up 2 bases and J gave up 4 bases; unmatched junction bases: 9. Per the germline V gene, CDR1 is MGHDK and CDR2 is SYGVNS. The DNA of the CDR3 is TGTGCCAGCAGTGAAACCGGGACAGGCAAGATCTATGGCTACACCTTC. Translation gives CASSETGTGKIYGYTF.

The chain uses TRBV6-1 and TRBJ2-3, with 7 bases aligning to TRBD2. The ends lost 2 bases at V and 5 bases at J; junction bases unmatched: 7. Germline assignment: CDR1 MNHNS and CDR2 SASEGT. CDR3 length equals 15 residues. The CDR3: CASSELGVAGDTQYF. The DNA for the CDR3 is TGTGCCAGCAGTGAACTAGGAGTAGCGGGAGATACGCAGTATTTT.

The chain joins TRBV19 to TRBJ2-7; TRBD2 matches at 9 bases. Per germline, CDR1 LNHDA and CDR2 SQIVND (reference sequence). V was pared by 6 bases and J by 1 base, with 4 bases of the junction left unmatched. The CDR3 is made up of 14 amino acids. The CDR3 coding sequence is TGTGCCAGTAGCGTAAGCGGGAGGTCCTACGAGCAGTACTTC. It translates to CASSVSGRSYEQYF.

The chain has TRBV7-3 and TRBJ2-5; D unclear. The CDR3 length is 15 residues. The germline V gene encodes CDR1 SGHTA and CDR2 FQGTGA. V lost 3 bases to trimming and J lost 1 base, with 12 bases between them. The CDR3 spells CASSFNPGPQETQYF. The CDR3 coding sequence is TGTGCCAGCAGCTTTAACCCAGGTCCCCAAGAGACCCAGTACTTC. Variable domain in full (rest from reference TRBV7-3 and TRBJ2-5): GAGVSQTPSNKVTEKGKYVELRCDPISGHTALYWYRQSLGQGPEFLIYFQGTGAADDSGLPNDRFFAVRPEGSVSTLKIQRTERGDSAVYLCASSFNPGPQETQYFGPGTRLLVL.

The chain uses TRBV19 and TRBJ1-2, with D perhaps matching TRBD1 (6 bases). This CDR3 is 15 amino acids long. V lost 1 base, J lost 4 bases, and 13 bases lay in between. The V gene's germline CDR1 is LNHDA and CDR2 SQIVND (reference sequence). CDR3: CASSIVGGAGYGYTF. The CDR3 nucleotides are TGTGCCAGTAGTATAGTAGGGGGGGCAGGCTATGGCTACACCTTC.

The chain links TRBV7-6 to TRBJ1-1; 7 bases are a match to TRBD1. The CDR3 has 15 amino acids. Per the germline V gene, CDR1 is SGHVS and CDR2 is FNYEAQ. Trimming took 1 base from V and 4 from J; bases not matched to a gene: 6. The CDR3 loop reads CASSLDRGGGTEAFF. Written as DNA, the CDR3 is TGTGCCAGCAGCTTAGACAGGGGTGGGGGCACTGAAGCTTTCTTT.

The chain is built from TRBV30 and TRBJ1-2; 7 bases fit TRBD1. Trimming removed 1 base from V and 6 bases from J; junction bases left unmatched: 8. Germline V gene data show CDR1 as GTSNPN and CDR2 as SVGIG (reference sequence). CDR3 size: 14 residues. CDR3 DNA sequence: TGTGCCTGGAGTGGACCGGGACAGAAACATGGCTACACCTTC. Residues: CAWSGPGQKHGYTF.

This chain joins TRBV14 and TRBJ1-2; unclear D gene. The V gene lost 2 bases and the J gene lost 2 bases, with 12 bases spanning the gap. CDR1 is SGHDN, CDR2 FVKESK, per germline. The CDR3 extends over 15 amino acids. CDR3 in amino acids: CASSQRSAVNYGYTF. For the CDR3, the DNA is TGTGCCAGCAGCCAAAGGAGTGCGGTGAACTATGGCTACACCTTC.

The CDR3 region has the DNA TGTGCCAGCAGCTTCCTCTTCGGGGGGGAGCTGTTTTTT. Its translation is CASSFLFGGELFF. The rearrangement uses TRBV11-2 and TRBJ2-2; no clear D gene. The germline V and J ends were trimmed by 3 bases and 8 bases, with 10 bases remaining between them. In germline, CDR1 is SGHAT, CDR2 FQNNGV. There are 13 residues in the CDR3.

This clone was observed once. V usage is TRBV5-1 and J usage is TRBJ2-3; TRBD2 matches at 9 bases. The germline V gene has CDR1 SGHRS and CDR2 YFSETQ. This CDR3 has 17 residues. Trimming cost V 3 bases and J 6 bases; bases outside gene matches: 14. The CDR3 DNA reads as TGCGCCAGCAGCTCGTTACTAGCGGGTGAGATCGTGGATACGCAGTATTTT. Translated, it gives CASSSLLAGEIVDTQYF. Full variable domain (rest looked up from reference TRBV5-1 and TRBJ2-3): KAGVTQTPRYLIKTRGQQVTLSCSPISGHRSVSWYQQTPGQGLQFLFEYFSETQRNKGNFPGRFSGRQFSNSRSEMNVSTLELGDSALYLCASSSLLAGEIVDTQYFGPGTRLTVL.

The chain's CDR3 is CAWTPGSGNTIYF. The CDR3 region has the DNA TGTGCCTGGACCCCAGGATCTGGAAACACCATATATTTT. The chain carries TRBV30 and TRBJ1-3, with D uncertain. Germline assignment: CDR1 GTSNPN and CDR2 SVGIG (reference sequence). Trimming took 4 bases from V and 1 from J, leaving 8 bases between them. CDR3 length: 13 residues. The complete variable domain, with remaining parts taken from reference TRBV30 and TRBJ1-3, reads SQTIHQWPATLVQPVGSPLSLECTVEGTSNPNLYWYRQAAGRGLQLLFYSVGIGQISSEVPQNLSASRPQDRQFILSSKKLLLSDSGFYLCAWTPGSGNTIYFGEGSWLTVV.

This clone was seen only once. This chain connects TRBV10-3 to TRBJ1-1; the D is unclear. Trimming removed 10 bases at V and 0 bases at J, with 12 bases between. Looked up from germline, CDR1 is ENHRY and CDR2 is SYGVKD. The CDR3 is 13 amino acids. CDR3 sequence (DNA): TGTGCCACGAGAATACAGATGAACACTGAAGCTTTCTTT. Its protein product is CATRIQMNTEAFF.

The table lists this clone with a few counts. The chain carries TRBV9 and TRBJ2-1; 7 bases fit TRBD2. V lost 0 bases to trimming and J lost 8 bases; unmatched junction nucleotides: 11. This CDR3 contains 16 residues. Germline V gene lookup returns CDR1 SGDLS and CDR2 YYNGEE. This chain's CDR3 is CASSVEVWREKYEQFF. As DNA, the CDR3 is TGTGCCAGCAGCGTAGAGGTTTGGCGGGAGAAGTATGAGCAGTTCTTC.

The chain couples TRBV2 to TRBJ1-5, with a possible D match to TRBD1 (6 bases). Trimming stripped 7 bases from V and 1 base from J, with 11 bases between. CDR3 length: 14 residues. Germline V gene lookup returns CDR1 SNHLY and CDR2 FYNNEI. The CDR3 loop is CASTNRASNQPQHF. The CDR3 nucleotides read TGTGCCAGCACAAACAGGGCCAGCAATCAGCCCCAGCATTTT.

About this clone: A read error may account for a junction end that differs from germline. This chain's CDR3 is CASSLAPTGDTQYF. The DNA of the CDR3 is TGTGCTAGCAGCTTAGCACCGACGGGAGATACGCAGTATTTT. This chain uses TRBV7-7 with TRBJ2-3; D is ambiguous. Germline CDR1 and CDR2: SSHAT and FNYEAQ (reference sequence). The CDR3 covers 14 residues.

The CDR3 DNA reads as TGTGCCAGCAGTTTCGAGGGATTCTATGGCTACACCTTC. It translates to CASSFEGFYGYTF. This chain connects TRBV27 to TRBJ1-2; D unresolved. Looked up from germline, CDR1 is MNHEY and CDR2 is SMNVEV (reference sequence). Deletions cut 3 bases from V and 4 bases from J, with 9 bases between. The CDR3 has 13 amino acids.

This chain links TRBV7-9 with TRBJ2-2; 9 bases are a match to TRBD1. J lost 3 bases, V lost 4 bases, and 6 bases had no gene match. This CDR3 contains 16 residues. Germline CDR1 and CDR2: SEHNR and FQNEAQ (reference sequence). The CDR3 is CASSSGQGGYTGELFF. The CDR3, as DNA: TGTGCCAGCAGCTCGGGACAGGGTGGATACACCGGGGAGCTGTTTTTT.

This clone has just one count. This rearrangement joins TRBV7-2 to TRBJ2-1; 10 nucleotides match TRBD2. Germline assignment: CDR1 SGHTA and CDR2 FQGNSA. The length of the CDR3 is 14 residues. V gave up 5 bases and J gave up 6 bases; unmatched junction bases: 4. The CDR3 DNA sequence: TGTGCCAGCAGCCCCGTAGCGGGAGGCAATGAGCAGTTCTTC. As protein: CASSPVAGGNEQFF.

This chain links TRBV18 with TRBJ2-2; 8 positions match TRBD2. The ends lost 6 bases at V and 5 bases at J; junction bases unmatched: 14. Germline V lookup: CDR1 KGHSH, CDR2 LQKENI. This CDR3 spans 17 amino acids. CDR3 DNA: TGTGCCAGCTCCCTACGGGGGGGAATGGTCTCAACCGGGGAGCTGTTTTTT. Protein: CASSLRGGMVSTGELFF.

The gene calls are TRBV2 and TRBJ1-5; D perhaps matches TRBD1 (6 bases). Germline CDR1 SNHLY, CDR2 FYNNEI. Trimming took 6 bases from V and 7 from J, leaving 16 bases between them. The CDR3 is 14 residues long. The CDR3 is CASSRVDRGQPQHF. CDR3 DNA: TGTGCCAGCAGCCGAGTGGACAGAGGACAGCCCCAGCATTTT.

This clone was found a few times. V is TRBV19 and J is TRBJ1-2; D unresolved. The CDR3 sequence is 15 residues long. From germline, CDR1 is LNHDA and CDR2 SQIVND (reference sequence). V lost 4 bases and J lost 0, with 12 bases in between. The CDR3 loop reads CASSRHEAANYGYTF. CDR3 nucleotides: TGTGCCAGTAGTAGGCATGAGGCGGCTAACTATGGCTACACCTTC.

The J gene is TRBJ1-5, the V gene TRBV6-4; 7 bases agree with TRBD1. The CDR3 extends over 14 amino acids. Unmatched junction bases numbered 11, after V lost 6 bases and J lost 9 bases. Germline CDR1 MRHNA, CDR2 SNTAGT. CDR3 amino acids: CASSHRDSKGPQHF. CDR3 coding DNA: TGTGCCAGCAGCCACCGGGACAGTAAAGGGCCCCAGCATTTT.

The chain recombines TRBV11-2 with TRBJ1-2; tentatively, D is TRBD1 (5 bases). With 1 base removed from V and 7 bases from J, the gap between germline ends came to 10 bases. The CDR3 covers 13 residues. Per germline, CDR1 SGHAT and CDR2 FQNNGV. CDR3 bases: TGTGCCAGCAGCTTAGCTGCAGGGTTTGGCTACACCTTC. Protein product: CASSLAAGFGYTF.

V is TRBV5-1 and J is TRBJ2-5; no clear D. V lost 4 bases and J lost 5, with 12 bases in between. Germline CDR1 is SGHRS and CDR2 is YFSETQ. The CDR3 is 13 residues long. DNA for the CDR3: TGCGCCAGCAGCACCGAGACAATGGAGACCCAGTACTTC. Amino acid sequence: CASSTETMETQYF. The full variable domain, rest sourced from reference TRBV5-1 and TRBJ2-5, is KAGVTQTPRYLIKTRGQQVTLSCSPISGHRSVSWYQQTPGQGLQFLFEYFSETQRNKGNFPGRFSGRQFSNSRSEMNVSTLELGDSALYLCASSTETMETQYFGPGTRLLVL.

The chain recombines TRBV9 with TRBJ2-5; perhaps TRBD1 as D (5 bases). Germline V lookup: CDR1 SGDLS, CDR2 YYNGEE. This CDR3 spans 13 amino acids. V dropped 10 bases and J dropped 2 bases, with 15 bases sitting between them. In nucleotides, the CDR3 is TGTGCCCCCCCAGGGCAGTTTCAAGAGACCCAGTACTTC. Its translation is CAPPGQFQETQYF.

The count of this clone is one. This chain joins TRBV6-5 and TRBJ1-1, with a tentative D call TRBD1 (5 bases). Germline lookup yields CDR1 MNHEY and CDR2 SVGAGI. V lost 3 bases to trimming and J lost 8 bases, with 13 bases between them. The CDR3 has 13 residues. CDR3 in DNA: TGTGCCAGCAGTTATTCAGGGCCCTCAGAAGCTTTCTTT. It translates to CASSYSGPSEAFF.

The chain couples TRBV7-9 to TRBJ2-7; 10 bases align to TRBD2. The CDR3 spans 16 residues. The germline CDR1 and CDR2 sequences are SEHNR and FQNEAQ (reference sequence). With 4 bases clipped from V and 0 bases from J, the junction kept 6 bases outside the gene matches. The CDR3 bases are TGTGCCAGCAGCTATACCGGGACTAGCGTCTCCTACGAGCAGTACTTC. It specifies CASSYTGTSVSYEQYF.